The next 26 T cell receptor beta chains were all read from a single sample in a study of blood T cells in healthy people across ages. A second PCR, run for about 6 to 11 cycles, used a sample-barcoded 5' primer plus a J-beta primer mix. Each CDR3 protein gets one entry after TCRdb re-called the 5' RACE reads with MiXCR. The top ten clones hold 15% to 19% of a sample with hundreds of thousands of distinct CDR3 sequences, about 30% of them seen once. Sequenced material: blood. The receptors were sampled from a woman older than 75 in good health.

This clonotype was found a few times. The chain couples TRBV27 to TRBJ1-2; possible D gene TRBD1, 6 bases. Between the trimmed V and J ends, which lost 5 bases and 4 bases, there was a span of 14 bases. The CDR3 is made up of 14 amino acids. Per germline, CDR1 MNHEY and CDR2 SMNVEV (reference sequence). The CDR3 DNA reads TGTGCCAGCAGTGGGGGGGCGGCAGGCTATGGCTACACCTTC. Its protein product is CASSGGAAGYGYTF.

This clonotype was seen many times. V gene TRBV2 combines with J gene TRBJ2-1, with a possible D match to TRBD2 (5 bases). Germline V CDR1 and CDR2: SNHLY, FYNNEI. V was cut by 2 bases and J by 10 bases, with 21 bases left in between. The length of the CDR3 is 16 residues. The CDR3 sequence is CASSESERTLEEEQFF. For the CDR3, the DNA is TGTGCCAGCAGTGAATCGGAGCGGACCCTTGAAGAGGAGCAGTTCTTC.

The chain joins TRBV20-1 to TRBJ2-7; 8 bases map to TRBD1. The DNA end is a closer match to TRBJ2-5, so the J assignment may be wrong. This CDR3 is built from 12 residues. Germline values: CDR1 DFQATT, CDR2 SNEGSKA (reference sequence). The CDR3 region has the DNA TGCAGTGCTAACAGGGGGGAAGAGACCCAGTACTTC. It encodes CSANRGEETQYF.

The V gene is TRBV6-5, the J gene TRBJ2-5; 9 bases fit TRBD2. There are 15 residues in the CDR3. Germline V gene lookup returns CDR1 MNHEY and CDR2 SVGAGI. With 4 bases clipped from V and 11 bases from J, the junction kept 14 bases outside the gene matches. CDR3 sequence: CASSLGAGGLNEQYF. In DNA, the CDR3 is TGTGCCAGCAGTTTGGGGGCGGGGGGGCTTAATGAGCAGTACTTC.

About this clonotype itself: A read error may produce the germline difference seen at one junction end. The chain has TRBV29-1 and TRBJ1-1; TRBD1 matches 9 bases. Germline lookup yields CDR1 SQVTM and CDR2 ANQGSEA. The CDR3 consists of 14 residues. The DNA for the CDR3 is TGCAGCGTTCGGACAGGGGCCCGGGGCACTGAAGCTCTCTTT. The encoded protein is CSVRTGARGTEALF.

There are many counts of this clonotype. The chain combines TRBV5-1 with TRBJ2-7; 7 positions match TRBD1. Per germline, CDR1 SGHRS and CDR2 YFSETQ. This CDR3 has 16 amino acids. The V gene end was trimmed by 2 bases and the J gene end by 1 base; junction bases not matched to a gene: 9. CDR3 sequence (DNA): TGCGCCAGCAGCTTATCATTGACAGGGCCATCCTACGAGCAGTACTTC. Translating it yields CASSLSLTGPSYEQYF.

Turning to this clonotype: It may be a read error: a sequence one base away is much more abundant. The V gene is TRBV6-1, the J gene TRBJ2-1; 7 bases match TRBD2. Germline V gives CDR1 MNHNS, CDR2 SASEGT. The CDR3 spans 15 residues. CDR3 region: CASSSSGTTYNKQFF. CDR3 sequence (DNA): TGTGCCAGCAGTTCTAGCGGAACCACCTACAATAAGCAGTTCTTC.

The chain carries TRBV6-1 and TRBJ2-5; 7 positions agree with TRBD2. The DNA end lines up better with TRBJ2-7; the J call may be wrong. This CDR3 is built from 13 residues. Per the germline V gene, CDR1 is MNHNS and CDR2 is SASEGT. The DNA for the CDR3 is TGTGCCAGCACTTCGGCGGGAGAACACGAGCAGTACTTC. Translated, it gives CASTSAGEHEQYF.

A remark on this clonotype: Germline is not matched at one junction end, which may reflect a read error. V is TRBV12-3 or TRBV12-4 and J is TRBJ2-3; TRBD2 might be the D (5 bases). The CDR3 length is 16 residues. CDR3 sequence reads: CASSLTARASADAQYF. CDR3 sequence (DNA): TGTGCCAGCAGTTTAACGGCGCGGGCGAGCGCAGATGCGCAGTATTTT.

This clonotype has just a few counts. This CDR3 is CASSEDRNSGNTIYF. In DNA, the CDR3 is TGTGCCAGCAGTGAAGACCGGAACTCTGGAAACACCATATATTTT. This sequence joins TRBV6-1 and TRBJ1-3; D gene uncertain. Germline V gene lookup returns CDR1 MNHNS and CDR2 SASEGT. This CDR3 is 15 amino acids long. V was clipped by 1 base and J by 0 bases, with 7 bases between them.

This clonotype was picked up many times. The chain has TRBV25-1 and TRBJ1-1; the match to TRBD1 covers 9 bases. Trimming cost V 8 bases and J 10 bases; bases outside gene matches: 8. The CDR3 sequence is 12 residues long. Germline assignment: CDR1 MGHDK and CDR2 SYGVNS. The CDR3 loop reads CASRAQGAAAFF. DNA for the CDR3: TGTGCCAGCCGGGCACAGGGGGCCGCAGCTTTCTTT. Full variable domain (outside the CDR3, taken from reference TRBV25-1 and TRBJ1-1): EADIYQTPRYLVIGTGKKITLECSQTMGHDKMYWYQQDPGMELHLIHYSYGVNSTEKGDLSSESTVSRIRTEHFPLTLESARPSHTSQYLCASRAQGAAAFFGQGTRLTVV.

This clonotype occurred once. One junction end does not reproduce the germline sequence, and a read error may be involved. The J gene is TRBJ2-3, the V gene TRBV5-1, with 11 bases matching TRBD2. The CDR3 length is 15 residues. Germline values: CDR1 SGHRS, CDR2 YFSETQ. The CDR3: CASRGLAGGTDMQYF. The CDR3 nucleotides are TGCGCCAGCAGGGGGCTAGCGGGAGGCACAGATATGCAGTATTTT.

This clonotype was observed a few times. CDR3 amino acids: CSASVGMDHSPLHF. CDR3 sequence (DNA): TGCAGTGCTAGCGTGGGGATGGATCATTCACCCCTCCACTTT. The V call is TRBV20-1, the J call TRBJ1-6, with D unclear. Trimming took off 3 bases at V and 8 bases at J, with 14 bases between the two ends. CDR1 and CDR2 from the germline V gene are DFQATT and SNEGSKA (reference sequence). The CDR3 spans 14 residues.

Ten or more counts support this clonotype. The rearrangement uses TRBV20-1 and TRBJ1-1, with D possibly being TRBD1 (6 bases). V was cut by 4 bases and J by 6 bases, with 21 bases left in between. This CDR3 has 15 residues. From germline, CDR1 is DFQATT and CDR2 SNEGSKA (reference sequence). The CDR3 reads CSATYRVGVSPEAFF. The CDR3 nucleotides are TGCAGTGCTACATACAGGGTAGGGGTGAGCCCTGAAGCTTTCTTT.

The CDR3 loop is CSVGGPRQGPYGYTF. The CDR3 nucleotides are TGCAGCGTTGGAGGGCCCCGACAGGGTCCCTATGGCTACACCTTC. V usage is TRBV29-1 and J usage is TRBJ1-2; 7 bases map to TRBD1. The CDR3 covers 15 residues. Germline CDR1 and CDR2: SQVTM and ANQGSEA. The V and J ends lost 4 bases and 4 bases, in that order; junction bases with no gene match: 12. The entire variable domain, with the rest obtained from reference TRBV29-1 and TRBJ1-2, is as follows: SAVISQKPSRDICQRGTSLTIQCQVDSQVTMMFWYRQQPGQSLTLIATANQGSEATYESGFVIDKFPISRPNLTFSTLTVSNMSPEDSSIYLCSVGGPRQGPYGYTFGSGTRLTVV.

The CDR3 coding sequence is TGCAGTGCTTTACCGGGACAGGGGGGCTATGGCTACACCTTC. Translation gives CSALPGQGGYGYTF. The rearrangement uses TRBV20-1 and TRBJ1-2; 11 positions match TRBD1. This CDR3 has 14 amino acids. Losses at the gene ends were 5 bases for V and 4 bases for J; bases not matched to a gene: 6. The V gene's germline CDR1 is DFQATT and CDR2 SNEGSKA (reference sequence).

As for this clonotype: The junction departs from germline at one end; a sequencing error may be responsible. This chain links TRBV12-3 or TRBV12-4 with TRBJ2-3; 15 positions agree with TRBD2. CDR3 length: 20 amino acids. The CDR3 DNA reads as TGTGCCAGCAGAATTAGAAGGGGACTAGCGGGGGGAGTAGGAACAGATGCGCAGTATTTT. This translates into CASRIRRGLAGGVGTDAQYF.

This clonotype came up a few times. The chain couples TRBV27 to TRBJ2-5; no definite D call. V was cut by 5 bases and J by 11 bases, with 18 bases left in between. This CDR3 region has 13 residues. From germline, CDR1 is MNHEY and CDR2 SMNVEV (reference sequence). CDR3 in DNA: TGTGCCAGCAGTCGGCAGTCTGACAATGAGCAGTACTTC. Translated, it gives CASSRQSDNEQYF.

The chain combines TRBV5-1 with TRBJ1-1, with 11 bases aligning to TRBD1. The CDR3 loop spans 14 amino acids. The trim removed 3 bases at V and 5 bases at J, leaving 3 bases unmatched. Germline loops: CDR1 SGHRS, CDR2 YFSETQ. The CDR3 nucleotides are TGCGCCAGCAGCTGGGGGACAGGGGGGACTGAAGCTTTCTTT. It encodes CASSWGTGGTEAFF. Together with reference TRBV5-1 and TRBJ1-1, the CDR3 gives the full variable domain: KAGVTQTPRYLIKTRGQQVTLSCSPISGHRSVSWYQQTPGQGLQFLFEYFSETQRNKGNFPGRFSGRQFSNSRSEMNVSTLELGDSALYLCASSWGTGGTEAFFGQGTRLTVV.

This clonotype was seen a single time. The chain combines TRBV5-1 with TRBJ1-6, with no clear D. V lost 0 bases and J lost 7, with 8 bases in between. This CDR3 has 14 residues. Per the germline V gene, CDR1 is SGHRS and CDR2 is YFSETQ. The CDR3: CASSLVPINSPLHF. The CDR3 coding sequence is TGCGCCAGCAGCTTGGTCCCGATAAATTCACCCCTCCACTTT.

V gene TRBV20-1 combines with J gene TRBJ2-7; 7 bases are shared with TRBD1. V was pared by 6 bases and J by 1 base, with 12 bases of the junction left unmatched. Germline V gives CDR1 DFQATT, CDR2 SNEGSKA (reference sequence). The CDR3 length is 15 residues. The DNA of the CDR3 is TGCAGTGCCAAAATCCTGGACAGGATGTCCTACGAGCAGTACTTC. It is translated as CSAKILDRMSYEQYF.

This chain links TRBV10-3 with TRBJ2-1; unclear D gene. The CDR3 totals 14 residues. Trimming cost V 6 bases and J 7 bases, with 16 bases left between them. Germline lookup yields CDR1 ENHRY and CDR2 SYGVKD. For the CDR3, the DNA is TGTGCCATCAGCCCACTCGTGGACGTAAATGAGCAGTTCTTC. It yields the protein CAISPLVDVNEQFF.

This clonotype showed up just a few times. This chain joins TRBV5-5 and TRBJ1-5; possibly TRBD1 for D (5 bases). There are 15 residues in the CDR3. From germline, CDR1 is SGHKS and CDR2 YYEKEE (reference sequence). V was pared by 4 bases and J by 5 bases, with 16 bases between. CDR3 residues: CASSRTGATDQPQHF. The DNA of the CDR3 is TGTGCCAGCAGCCGAACAGGAGCAACTGATCAGCCCCAGCATTTT.

This clonotype was seen a handful of times. V usage is TRBV7-9 and J usage is TRBJ2-3; 8 nucleotides line up with TRBD2. The CDR3 consists of 16 residues. With V trimmed by 4 bases and J by 7 bases, 13 bases remained unmatched. From germline, CDR1 is SEHNR and CDR2 FQNEAQ (reference sequence). The CDR3 bases are TGTGCCAGCAGCTACCCTGTCGGGGGGGCCGTAAATACGCAGTATTTT. It codes for CASSYPVGGAVNTQYF. The full variable domain, completed using reference TRBV7-9 and TRBJ2-3, is DTGVSQNPRHKITKRGQNVTFRCDPISEHNRLYWYRQTLGQGPEFLTYFQNEAQLEKSRLLSDRFSAERPKGSFSTLEIQRTEQGDSAMYLCASSYPVGGAVNTQYFGPGTRLTVL.

This clonotype was counted many times. The chain links TRBV14 to TRBJ2-7; maybe TRBD2 (8 bases). With 0 bases removed from V and 5 bases from J, the gap between germline ends came to 14 bases. This CDR3 is 15 amino acids long. The germline V gene has CDR1 SGHDN and CDR2 FVKESK. CDR3 sequence reads: CASSQDFGRGHEQYF. The CDR3, as DNA: TGTGCCAGCAGCCAAGACTTCGGGAGGGGGCACGAGCAGTACTTC.

This clonotype was observed at least ten times. The chain has TRBV6-2 or TRBV6-3 and TRBJ1-2; 11 nucleotides line up with TRBD1. J gave up 7 bases and V 6 bases, and 7 bases lay outside the gene matches. The length of the CDR3 is 14 residues. CDR1 MNHEY and CDR2 SVGEGT come from the germline V gene. The CDR3 nucleotides read TGTGCCAGCAGCTCCGGACAGGGGGCCCCTGGCTACACCTTC. It is translated as CASSSGQGAPGYTF.